Shown below are 7 T cell receptor beta chains from a single sample sequenced in a study of CD8+ T cells in alopecia areata listed by TCRdb under 2018. The library was made by the immunoSEQ multiplex PCR assay. For TCR sequencing, RNA was extracted from every sample and reverse transcribed into cDNA to serve as template. Imported from immuneACCESS, the table was reduced by TCRdb to in-frame sequences with V and J called. These copies leave out some clones; in studies compared against another copy, an unresolved V gene accounts for under half, and the cause of the remainder is not known. The sample table records roughly 100,000 clones; 70% to 90% of these occur just once. The ten most abundant clones make up around 10% of the sample. The treatment or condition label on this specimen signifies: oral pan-JAK inhibitor, 5-10 mg twice daily. Sequences were derived from CD8+ T cells sorted from blood, sampled between weeks 30 and 35, from a patient treated with tofacitinib. Receptors originate from a human donor with alopecia areata.

V gene TRBV5-6 combines with J gene TRBJ1-1, with 7 bases identical to TRBD1. CDR3 size: 13 residues. Germline CDR1 reads SGHDT; CDR2 reads YYEEEE. J was trimmed by 8 bases and V by 4 bases; bases with no gene match: 8. The CDR3 protein is CASSPEPGQEAFF. Here the CDR3 DNA reads TGTGCCAGCAGCCCAGAACCGGGACAGGAAGCTTTCTTT.

The CDR3: CSVEGDSVDEQYF. In nucleotides, the CDR3 is TGCAGCGTTGAAGGAGACTCTGTCGACGAGCAGTACTTC. The rearrangement uses TRBV29-1 and TRBJ2-7, with D unresolved. The ends were cut back, 1 base at V and 5 bases at J, with 12 bases in the middle. Germline V gives CDR1 SQVTM, CDR2 ANQGSEA. This CDR3 has 13 amino acids.

In its sample, this clone is large. Other DNA sequences in this sample translate to the same CDR3. As DNA, the CDR3 is TGTGCCAGCAGCGTAGAAGGCGGCACAGATACGCAGTATTTT. It codes for CASSVEGGTDTQYF. The chain is built from TRBV9 and TRBJ2-3; D gene uncertain. V was pared by 0 bases and J by 1 base, with 6 bases between. Germline-derived CDR1 and CDR2 are SGDLS and YYNGEE. The CDR3 is 14 amino acids.

The V call is TRBV7-8, the J call TRBJ1-5; maybe TRBD1 (6 bases). Germline assignment: CDR1 SGHVS and CDR2 FQNEAQ. This CDR3 has 18 amino acids. The germline V and J ends were trimmed by 0 bases and 3 bases, with 18 bases remaining between them. The CDR3 coding sequence is TGTGCCAGCAGCTTAGCGTATCAGTACAGGGACCTCAATCAGCCCCAGCATTTT. Translation gives CASSLAYQYRDLNQPQHF.

The rearrangement links TRBV11-2 to TRBJ2-7; 10 positions agree with TRBD2. The germline CDR1 and CDR2 sequences are SGHAT and FQNNGV. Trimming took 1 base from V and 3 from J; bases not matched to a gene: 6. This CDR3 has 16 residues. CDR3 DNA sequence: TGTGCCAGCAGCTTAGTCACTAGCGGGGAGCTCTACGAGCAGTACTTC. Translated: CASSLVTSGELYEQYF.

This clone came up once. Written as DNA, the CDR3 is TGTGCCAGCAGTTGGGACAGGGAGGACTATGGCTACACCTTC. Its protein is CASSWDREDYGYTF. The V and J genes are TRBV6-6 and TRBJ1-2; 9 bases map to TRBD1. V shed 4 bases, J shed 3 bases, and the junction held 3 bases outside the gene matches. This CDR3 is 14 amino acids long. Germline CDR1 and CDR2: MNHNY and SVGAGI (reference sequence).

The CDR3 spells CASSRTGNEQFF. The CDR3 coding sequence is TGTGCCAGCAGCCGGACAGGGAATGAGCAGTTCTTC. The V call is TRBV7-9, the J call TRBJ2-1; 8 bases fit TRBD1. J lost 7 bases, V lost 5 bases, and 1 base had no gene match. There are 12 residues in the CDR3. Germline CDR1 is SEHNR and CDR2 is FQNEAQ (reference sequence).